The T cell receptor beta chain under discussion was sequenced for a study of a mutant IDH1 vaccine in newly diagnosed glioma. The length of the CDR3 is 18 residues. Between the trimmed V and J ends, which lost 1 base and 13 bases, there was a span of 29 bases. The germline CDR1 and CDR2 sequences are LNHDA and SQIVND (reference sequence). As to this clone: Its antigen remains unidentified.

Described time point: week 47, end of study. Topical imiquimod was applied with each vaccine dose, which held 300 ug of mutant IDH1 20-mer peptide. The data were produced by immunoSEQ multiplex PCR, yet TCRdb's version contains in-frame clones alone and is incomplete. The sample has about 54,000 clones; over 80% are singletons. This sequence was found in a woman in her forties or fifties with glioma. The sequences come from PBMCs, collected from a glioma patient whose treatment included an IDH1 peptide vaccine. The chain joins TRBV19 to TRBJ1-5; D is possibly TRBD1 (5 bases). The CDR3 DNA reads as TGTGCCAGTAGTATAGCCCCGGATTATCAGGGTATCAGGCTCATTCAGCATTTT. It encodes CASSIAPDYQGIRLIQHF.